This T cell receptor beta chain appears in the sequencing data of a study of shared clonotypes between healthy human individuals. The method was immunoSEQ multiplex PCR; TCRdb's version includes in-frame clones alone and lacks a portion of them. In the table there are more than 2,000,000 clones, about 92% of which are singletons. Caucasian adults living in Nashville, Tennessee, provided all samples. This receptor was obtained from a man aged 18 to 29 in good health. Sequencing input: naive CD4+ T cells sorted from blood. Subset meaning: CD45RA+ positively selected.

The CDR3 DNA is TGCGCCAGCAGTTCCGGACAAAACCCCTACACAGATACGCAGTATTTT. Its protein is CASSSGQNPYTDTQYF. The V and J genes are TRBV5-1 and TRBJ2-3, with D perhaps TRBD1 (5 bases). The V and J ends lost 5 bases and 2 bases respectively, with 18 bases between them. This CDR3 has 16 residues. Germline CDR1 reads SGHRS; CDR2 reads YFSETQ. The complete variable domain, with remaining parts taken from reference TRBV5-1 and TRBJ2-3, reads KAGVTQTPRYLIKTRGQQVTLSCSPISGHRSVSWYQQTPGQGLQFLFEYFSETQRNKGNFPGRFSGRQFSNSRSEMNVSTLELGDSALYLCASSSGQNPYTDTQYFGPGTRLTVL.